The TCR beta chain described here comes from a study of blood T cells in healthy people across ages. Study findings and constraints: A roughly linear age-dependent decrease characterized TCR beta diversity per million T cells. With unsorted PBMCs, a conclusive comparison of naive versus antigen-experienced cells was not possible.

With regard to this clonotype: Its antigen is still unknown.

Sample-barcoded 5' priming and a J-beta primer mix drove a second PCR of 7 to 11 cycles. TCRdb reanalysed the 5' RACE reads using MiXCR and keeps one entry per CDR3 protein. The sample includes about 930,000 distinct CDR3 sequences, approximately 32% seen only once; the top ten take 10%. This sample also appeared in a second study, on T cells of mothers and their children. As reported in that work: It was through the M1S primer of the second PCR that sample barcodes and 2-4 random nucleotides were added. From each mother came over 9.5 million TCR beta CDR3 reads, and from each child came 2.5 million to 3 million.

Material for sequencing was blood. This sequence was found in a middle-aged woman in good health.

Written as DNA, the CDR3 is TGTGCCAGCAGCTCTACAGCGGGGGCCCGCAATGAGCAGTTCTTC. Translating gives CASSSTAGARNEQFF. The chain recombines TRBV6-2 or TRBV6-3 with TRBJ2-1; 8 bases are shared with TRBD2. The V and J ends lost 6 bases and 6 bases, in that order; junction bases with no gene match: 10. The CDR3 sequence is 15 residues long. Germline V gives CDR1 MNHEY, CDR2 SVGEGT.